This TCR beta chain was found in a study of blood T cell repertoires in COVID-19. Study-wide background: Donors in the United States, Italy and Spain gave samples during acute or convalescent COVID-19. Sample material is recorded as cDNA or gDNA derived from T cells, B-cell-depleted T cells, or PBMCs.

Per the authors' pipeline: Cell counts per sample came from amplifying reference gene primers. Assay: immunoSEQ multiplex PCR; the TCRdb copy retains only in-frame clones and omits some. Clonal size and the V and J genes are those of that table, whereas D and trimming came from the DNA. The profile shows roughly 150,000 clones, nearly 80% of them singletons. The CDR3 has 15 amino acids. Germline CDR1 is SGHAT and CDR2 is FQNNGV. V shed 5 bases and J shed 1 base, with 9 bases lying between them. The TCR was taken from an elderly woman with acute or convalescent COVID-19. The chain has TRBV11-2 and TRBJ2-6; D is unclear. Sequenced input: peripheral blood. The DNA for the CDR3 is TGTGCCAGCAGCCCAATGGAGTCTGGGGCCAACGTCCTGACTTTC. This gives the protein CASSPMESGANVLTF.